Listed below are T cell receptor beta chains from one sample, sequenced in a study of T cell clonotyping in hematopoietic cell transplantation. Measured with immunoSEQ multiplex PCR; TCRdb has only the in-frame clones, and not every one. The data hold fewer than 45,000 clones, with approximately 89% observed a single time. Sequenced: peripheral blood mononuclear cells. The receptor set was obtained from a woman aged 40 to 50 in good health. Some clones in this sample may be carry-over from other donors' samples. The CDR3 runs from the conserved cysteine through the conserved F or W. D genes are given only for firm matches. Expanded clones are given a class, and other clones once, few, many or no size at all.

V,size,D,J,CDR3,DNA
TRBV4-3,once,-,TRBJ2-5,CASSQAIGETQYF,TGCGCCAGCAGCCAAGCTATTGGGGAGACCCAGTACTTC
TRBV13,few,TRBD1,TRBJ2-1,CASRLPGQGVYNEQFF,TGTGCCAGCAGACTACCGGGACAGGGTGTATACAATGAGCAGTTCTTC
TRBV7-8,-,TRBD2,TRBJ2-2,CASSQFGTSGNTGELFF,TGTGCCAGCAGCCAATTCGGGACTAGCGGAAACACCGGGGAGCTGTTTTTT
TRBV14,-,-,TRBJ1-1,CASSHSLGNTEAFF,TGTGCCAGCAGCCACAGCCTAGGGAACACTGAAGCTTTCTTT
TRBV29-1,-,TRBD1,TRBJ2-3,CSVETGGF,TGCAGCGTTGAAACAGGGGGTTTT
TRBV5-6,few,-,TRBJ2-7,CASSLVGSAQYF,TGTGCCAGCAGCTTGGTCGGGTCCGCGCAGTACTTC
TRBV19,-,TRBD1,TRBJ1-2,CASTNQGDRVKDYGYTF,TGTGCCAGTACCAACCAGGGGGACAGGGTAAAGGACTATGGCTACACCTTC
TRBV6-5,-,-,TRBJ1-2,CASSYSGAGAYGYTF,TGTGCCAGCAGTTACTCCGGGGCAGGGGCATATGGCTACACCTTC
TRBV6-5,-,-,TRBJ2-5,CASSQTLGSETQYF,TGTGCCAGCAGTCAAACTTTGGGGTCAGAGACCCAGTACTTC
TRBV20-1,-,TRBD1,TRBJ1-2,CSGGQNYGYTF,TGCAGTGGGGGACAGAACTATGGCTACACCTTC
TRBV30,-,-,TRBJ2-6,CAWSRGGAGANVLTF,TGTGCCTGGAGTAGGGGGGGCGCTGGGGCCAACGTCCTGACTTTC
TRBV28,once,-,TRBJ1-2,CASSLKQGGGYTF,TGTGCCAGCAGTTTAAAACAGGGCGGCGGCTACACCTTC
TRBV5-4,-,-,TRBJ2-7,CASSPRAGTKAEQYF,TGTGCCAGCAGCCCCCGGGCCGGAACTAAGGCCGAGCAGTACTTC
TRBV28,-,TRBD2,TRBJ2-5,CASSPPGLAGRKTQYF,TGTGCCAGCAGTCCGCCGGGACTAGCGGGAAGGAAGACCCAGTACTTC
TRBV9,-,-,TRBJ1-1,CASSVGLQLNTEAFF,TGTGCCAGCAGCGTCGGACTTCAGTTGAACACTGAAGCTTTCTTT